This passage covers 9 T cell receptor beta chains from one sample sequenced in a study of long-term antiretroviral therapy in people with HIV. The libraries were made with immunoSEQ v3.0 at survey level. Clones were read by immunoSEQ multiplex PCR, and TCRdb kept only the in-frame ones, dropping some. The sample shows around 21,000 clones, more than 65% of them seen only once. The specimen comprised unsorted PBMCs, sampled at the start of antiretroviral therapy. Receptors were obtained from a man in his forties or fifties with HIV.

The CDR3 sequence is CASSLSQWQENIYGYTF. CDR3 bases: TGCGCCAGCAGCTTATCCCAGTGGCAGGAGAATATCTATGGCTACACCTTC. This chain uses TRBV5-1 with TRBJ1-2; D is undetermined. The CDR3 extends over 17 amino acids. V was cut by 2 bases and J by 4 bases, with 21 bases left in between. From germline, CDR1 is SGHRS and CDR2 YFSETQ.

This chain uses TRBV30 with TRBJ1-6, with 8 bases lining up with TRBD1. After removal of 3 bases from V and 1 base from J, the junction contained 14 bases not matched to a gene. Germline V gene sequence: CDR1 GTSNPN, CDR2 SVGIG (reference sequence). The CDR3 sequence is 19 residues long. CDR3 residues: CAWRMGQGASRSYNSPLHF. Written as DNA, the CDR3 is TGTGCCTGGAGGATGGGGCAGGGGGCGAGCAGGTCCTATAATTCACCCCTCCACTTT.

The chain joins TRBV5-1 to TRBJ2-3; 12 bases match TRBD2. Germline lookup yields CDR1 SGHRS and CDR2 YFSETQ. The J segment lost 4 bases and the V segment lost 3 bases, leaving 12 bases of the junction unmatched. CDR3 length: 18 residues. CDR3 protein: CASSWLGLAGGPADTQYF. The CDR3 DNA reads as TGCGCCAGCAGCTGGTTGGGGCTAGCGGGAGGGCCCGCAGATACGCAGTATTTT.

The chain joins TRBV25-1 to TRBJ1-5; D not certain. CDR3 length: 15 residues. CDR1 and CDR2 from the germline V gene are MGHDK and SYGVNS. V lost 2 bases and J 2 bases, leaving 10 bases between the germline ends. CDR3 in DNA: TGTGCCAGCAGTGAAACGGAGAGTTGCAATCAGCCCCAGCATTTT. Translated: CASSETESCNQPQHF.

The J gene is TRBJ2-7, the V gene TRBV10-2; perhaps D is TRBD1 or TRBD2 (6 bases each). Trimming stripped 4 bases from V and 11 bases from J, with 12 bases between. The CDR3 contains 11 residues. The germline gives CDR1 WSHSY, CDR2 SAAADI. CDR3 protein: CASSGGALEYF. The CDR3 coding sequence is TGCGCCAGCAGTGGGGGGGCTTTGGAGTACTTC.

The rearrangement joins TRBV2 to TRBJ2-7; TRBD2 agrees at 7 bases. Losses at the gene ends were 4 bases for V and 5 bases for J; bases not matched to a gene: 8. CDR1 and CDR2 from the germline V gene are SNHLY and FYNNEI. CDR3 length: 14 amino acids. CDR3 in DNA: TGTGCCAGCAGTGGATTTGCGGGAGACAACGAGCAGTACTTC. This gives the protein CASSGFAGDNEQYF. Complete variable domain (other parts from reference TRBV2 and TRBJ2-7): EPEVTQTPSHQVTQMGQEVILRCVPISNHLYFYWYRQILGQKVEFLVSFYNNEISEKSEIFDDQFSVERPDGSNFTLKIRSTKLEDSAMYFCASSGFAGDNEQYFGPGTRLTVT.

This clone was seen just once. For the CDR3, the DNA is TGCGCCAGCAGCCAAGATGGGCCAGGGATCTATGGCTACACCTTC. It yields the protein CASSQDGPGIYGYTF. The chain employs TRBV4-3 and TRBJ1-2; D might be TRBD1 (5 bases). Germline values: CDR1 LGHNA, CDR2 YSLEER. Trimming removed 0 bases from V and 4 bases from J, with 12 bases in between. This CDR3 contains 15 residues.

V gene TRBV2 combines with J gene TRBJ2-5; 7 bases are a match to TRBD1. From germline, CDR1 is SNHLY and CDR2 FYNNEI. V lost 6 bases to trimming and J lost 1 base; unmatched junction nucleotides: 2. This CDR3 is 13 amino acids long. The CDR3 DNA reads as TGTGCCAGCAGGAGACAGGGCCAAGAGACCCAGTACTTC. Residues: CASRRQGQETQYF.

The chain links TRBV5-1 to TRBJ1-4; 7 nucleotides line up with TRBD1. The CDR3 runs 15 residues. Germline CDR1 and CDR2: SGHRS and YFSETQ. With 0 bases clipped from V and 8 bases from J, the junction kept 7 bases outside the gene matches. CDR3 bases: TGCGCCAGCAGCTTGGCCCCCAGGGGGGAGGAAAAACTGTTTTTT. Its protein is CASSLAPRGEEKLFF.